One T cell receptor (beta chain) is described in this entry. The repertoire was sequenced with immunoSEQ multiplex PCR; TCRdb's copy has only in-frame clones and lacks some. The sample holds roughly 200,000 clones, less than 90% seen once. Per the germline V gene, CDR1 is SGHTA and CDR2 is FQGNSA. The CDR3 length is 16 residues. J gave up 5 bases and V 1 base, and 6 bases lay outside the gene matches. Those who participated ranged in age from roughly 18 to 89 years and resided in 24 US areas. This specimen belongs to a study of blood T cell repertoires in COVID-19. Study-level information: Cohort 3 recovery required two negative PCRs, clearance, or symptom resolution. Sites in the United States, Italy and Spain provided acute and convalescent COVID-19 samples. The analysed material was cDNA or gDNA that came from T cells, B-cell-depleted T cells, or PBMCs.

The V gene is TRBV7-2, the J gene TRBJ2-1; 9 nucleotides line up with TRBD2. This TCR was recovered from a woman between 50 and 59 years old in a cohort exposed to, infected with or recovered from COVID-19 (not recorded which). Sequencing used PBMCs or T cells enriched from blood (not recorded which). The CDR3 loop reads CASSLDSGGHNNEQFF. As DNA, the CDR3 is TGTGCCAGCAGCTTAGATAGCGGGGGACACAACAATGAGCAGTTCTTC.